One and the same sample provided the 21 T cell receptor beta chains below, sequenced in a study of blood T cell repertoires in COVID-19. This table comes from immunoSEQ multiplex PCR, and its TCRdb copy is limited to in-frame clones, with some not included. The sample carries 180,000 or so clones, about four fifths recorded once. Material: peripheral blood. The origin of the receptors is a woman aged 70-85 years with acute or convalescent COVID-19.

The chain combines TRBV6-1 with TRBJ1-1; tentatively, D is TRBD1 (5 bases). Trimming removed 2 bases from V and 3 bases from J, with 7 bases in between. The V gene's germline CDR1 is MNHNS and CDR2 SASEGT. The CDR3 runs 13 residues. As DNA, the CDR3 is TGTGCCAGCAGTGAATCACAGGACACTGAAGCTTTCTTT. This gives the protein CASSESQDTEAFF.

V is TRBV27 and J is TRBJ1-2; no reliable D call. V lost 5 bases and J lost 0, with 10 bases in between. The CDR3 loop spans 14 amino acids. Looked up from germline, CDR1 is MNHEY and CDR2 is SMNVEV (reference sequence). This chain's CDR3 is CASSSTVPNYGYTF. As DNA, the CDR3 is TGTGCCAGCAGTAGCACAGTGCCTAACTATGGCTACACCTTC.

CDR3 in amino acids: CASSNRASGSNEQFF. In nucleotides, the CDR3 is TGTGCCAGCAGCAACAGGGCTAGCGGGAGTAATGAGCAGTTCTTC. This rearrangement joins TRBV5-4 to TRBJ2-1; 10 bases fit TRBD2. CDR1 and CDR2 from the germline V gene are SGHNT and YYREEE (reference sequence). Trimming took 4 bases from V and 7 from J; bases not matched to a gene: 8. This CDR3 is 15 amino acids long.

This clone was picked up one time. The chain is built from TRBV7-2 and TRBJ2-1; 7 bases fit TRBD1. The CDR3 covers 13 residues. V lost 3 bases to trimming and J lost 6 bases; unmatched junction nucleotides: 2. Germline V gene sequence: CDR1 SGHTA, CDR2 FQGNSA. The CDR3 reads CASSFRDSNEQFF. In DNA form, the CDR3 reads TGTGCCAGCAGCTTCCGGGACAGCAATGAGCAGTTCTTC.

In this sample, this clone turned up once. The V gene is TRBV7-8, the J gene TRBJ2-7; tentatively, D is TRBD1 (5 bases). This CDR3 is 14 amino acids long. V was cut by 1 base and J by 11 bases, with 18 bases left in between. Germline values: CDR1 SGHVS, CDR2 FQNEAQ. The CDR3 loop is CASSLDPTGASEYF. CDR3 DNA: TGTGCCAGCAGCTTAGACCCCACTGGGGCGTCGGAGTACTTC. Looking up the rest from reference TRBV7-8 and TRBJ2-7 gives the full variable domain: GAGVSQSPRYKVAKRGQDVALRCDPISGHVSLFWYQQALGQGPEFLTYFQNEAQLDKSGLPSDRFFAERPEGSVSTLKIQRTQQEDSAVYLCASSLDPTGASEYFGPGTRLTVT.

The V call is TRBV28, the J call TRBJ2-3, with 9 bases identical to TRBD2. The CDR3 consists of 15 residues. Per germline, CDR1 MDHEN and CDR2 SYDVKM. Losses at the gene ends were 1 base for V and 3 bases for J; bases not matched to a gene: 2. This chain's CDR3 is CASSLYAGGTDTQYF. The CDR3 coding sequence is TGTGCCAGCAGTTTATATGCGGGAGGGACAGATACGCAGTATTTT. Together with reference TRBV28 and TRBJ2-3, the CDR3 gives the full variable domain: DVKVTQSSRYLVKRTGEKVFLECVQDMDHENMFWYRQDPGLGLRLIYFSYDVKMKEKGDIPEGYSVSREKKERFSLILESASTNQTSMYLCASSLYAGGTDTQYFGPGTRLTVL.

This clone showed up just once. The V call is TRBV7-2, the J call TRBJ2-3, with 10 bases that match TRBD2. The CDR3 is made up of 18 amino acids. V gave up 2 bases and J gave up 0 bases; unmatched junction bases: 8. Germline values: CDR1 SGHTA, CDR2 FQGNSA. Here the CDR3 DNA reads TGTGCCAGCAGCTTAAGGGCTAGCGGGGGTCAGAGCACAGATACGCAGTATTTT. As protein: CASSLRASGGQSTDTQYF.

This clone was seen only a few times. The V and J genes are TRBV30 and TRBJ1-2; 8 positions match TRBD1. This CDR3 spans 16 amino acids. Looked up from germline, CDR1 is GTSNPN and CDR2 is SVGIG (reference sequence). J was trimmed by 4 bases and V by 3 bases; bases with no gene match: 13. The CDR3 reads CAWRTTLGQVGYGYTF. In nucleotides, the CDR3 is TGTGCCTGGAGAACCACACTGGGACAGGTGGGCTATGGCTACACCTTC. Together with reference TRBV30 and TRBJ1-2, the CDR3 gives the full variable domain: SQTIHQWPATLVQPVGSPLSLECTVEGTSNPNLYWYRQAAGRGLQLLFYSVGIGQISSEVPQNLSASRPQDRQFILSSKKLLLSDSGFYLCAWRTTLGQVGYGYTFGSGTRLTVV.

The J gene is TRBJ2-7, the V gene TRBV7-2; the match to TRBD1 covers 8 bases. The junction had 13 bases not matched to a gene; V was cut back by 3 bases and J by 12 bases. This CDR3 has 14 amino acids. Germline V gene sequence: CDR1 SGHTA, CDR2 FQGNSA. The chain's CDR3 is CASSFKQGVPELYF. The DNA for the CDR3 is TGTGCCAGCAGCTTTAAACAGGGGGTTCCGGAGTTGTACTTC.

This clone showed up just once. The V and J genes are TRBV3-1 (or the pseudogene TRBV3-2) and TRBJ2-1; no reliable D call. The CDR3 length is 16 residues. Germline-derived CDR1 and CDR2 are LGHDT and YNNKEL (reference sequence). Trimming stripped 4 bases from V and 4 bases from J, with 17 bases between. CDR3 sequence reads: CASSPSAGFFYNEQFF. The CDR3 bases are TGTGCCAGCAGCCCCTCGGCCGGGTTTTTTTACAATGAGCAGTTCTTC.

This clone was recorded once. This chain uses TRBV6-2 or TRBV6-3 with TRBJ1-5, with D maybe TRBD1 (6 bases). V lost 5 bases and J 5 bases, leaving 22 bases between the germline ends. CDR1 and CDR2 from the germline V gene are MNHEY and SVGEGT. The CDR3 has 17 residues. CDR3 DNA: TGTGCCAGCAGTGACTTTCAGGGACAAATAGAGGATCAGCCCCAGCATTTT. It is translated as CASSDFQGQIEDQPQHF.

Here the CDR3 DNA reads TGTGCCAGCAGTTCCAGGGGCACTGAAGCTTTCTTT. Translation: CASSSRGTEAFF. This rearrangement joins TRBV28 to TRBJ1-1; TRBD1 is a possible D gene (6 bases). Germline V gene data show CDR1 as MDHEN and CDR2 as SYDVKM. The CDR3 contains 12 residues. V was trimmed by 4 bases and J by 4 bases, leaving 7 bases between them.

This clone was found a few times. This chain joins TRBV10-2 and TRBJ1-6; 9 bases fit TRBD1. J gave up 7 bases and V 3 bases, and 7 bases lay outside the gene matches. Germline V lookup: CDR1 WSHSY, CDR2 SAAADI. The CDR3 is made up of 16 amino acids. As DNA, the CDR3 is TGCGCCAGCAGTGACGGGACAGGGTCAGGAAATTCACCCCTCCACTTT. It translates to CASSDGTGSGNSPLHF.

This clone was seen at least ten times. The chain is built from TRBV6-6 and TRBJ2-7; TRBD1 agrees at 10 bases. Germline loops: CDR1 MNHNY, CDR2 SVGAGI (reference sequence). The junction had 6 bases not matched to a gene; V was cut back by 6 bases and J by 7 bases. This CDR3 comprises 13 residues. CDR3 in amino acids: CASSGQGEGEQYF. CDR3 nucleotides: TGTGCCAGCAGCGGACAGGGGGAAGGGGAGCAGTACTTC.

The chain carries TRBV5-1 and TRBJ1-2; a weak D match, TRBD1 (6 bases). In germline, CDR1 is SGHRS, CDR2 YFSETQ. The germline V and J ends were trimmed by 4 bases and 3 bases, with 19 bases remaining between them. The CDR3 runs to 16 residues. CDR3: CASSQPGQKSHYGYTF. CDR3 sequence (DNA): TGCGCCAGCAGCCAGCCGGGACAAAAGTCCCACTATGGCTACACCTTC.

V gene TRBV3-1 (or the pseudogene TRBV3-2) combines with J gene TRBJ1-1; D uncertain. This CDR3 has 13 amino acids. The V gene's germline CDR1 is LGHDT and CDR2 YNNKEL (reference sequence). Deletions cut 4 bases from V and 1 base from J, with 7 bases between. The CDR3 bases are TGTGCCAGCAGCCCCAGTACGAACACTGAAGCTTTCTTT. It is translated as CASSPSTNTEAFF.

V gene TRBV7-9 combines with J gene TRBJ2-5; 7 bases align to TRBD1. V lost 6 bases to trimming and J lost 3 bases; unmatched junction nucleotides: 4. The germline V gene encodes CDR1 SEHNR and CDR2 FQNEAQ (reference sequence). The CDR3 spans 13 residues. The CDR3 region is CASRGTEKETQYF. The CDR3 nucleotides are TGTGCCAGCAGGGGGACAGAAAAAGAGACCCAGTACTTC.

The rearrangement uses TRBV7-2 and TRBJ2-1, with 7 bases identical to TRBD2. V shed 1 base, J shed 0 bases, and the junction held 6 bases outside the gene matches. The germline gives CDR1 SGHTA, CDR2 FQGNSA. The CDR3 covers 17 residues. As DNA, the CDR3 is TGTGCCAGCAGCTTAGTGGGGCGGGGGAGCTCCTACAATGAGCAGTTCTTC. Protein: CASSLVGRGSSYNEQFF.

V is TRBV24-1 and J is TRBJ2-7; maybe TRBD2 (5 bases). The V gene's germline CDR1 is KGHDR and CDR2 SFDVKD. The CDR3 runs to 12 residues. The ends were cut back, 12 bases at V and 2 bases at J, with 13 bases in the middle. The DNA of the CDR3 is TGTGCCGTAGGTAGCGTCCCCTACGAGCAGTACTTC. It specifies CAVGSVPYEQYF.

This sequence joins TRBV30 and TRBJ1-1; tentatively, D is TRBD1 (6 bases). This CDR3 has 15 residues. CDR1 GTSNPN and CDR2 SVGIG come from the germline V gene (reference sequence). V lost 4 bases, J lost 2 bases, and 17 bases lay in between. For the CDR3, the DNA is TGTGCCTGGAAGACGGCAGGGGCGTTAAACACTGAAGCTTTCTTT. As protein: CAWKTAGALNTEAFF.

V is TRBV5-1 and J is TRBJ2-3; the match to TRBD2 covers 8 bases. The CDR3 runs to 15 residues. The germline V gene has CDR1 SGHRS and CDR2 YFSETQ. V dropped 4 bases and J dropped 2; count of bases not matched to a gene: 6. CDR3 in DNA: TGCGCCAGCAGCCTTGGGACTAGAAACACAGATACGCAGTATTTT. Its translation is CASSLGTRNTDTQYF.